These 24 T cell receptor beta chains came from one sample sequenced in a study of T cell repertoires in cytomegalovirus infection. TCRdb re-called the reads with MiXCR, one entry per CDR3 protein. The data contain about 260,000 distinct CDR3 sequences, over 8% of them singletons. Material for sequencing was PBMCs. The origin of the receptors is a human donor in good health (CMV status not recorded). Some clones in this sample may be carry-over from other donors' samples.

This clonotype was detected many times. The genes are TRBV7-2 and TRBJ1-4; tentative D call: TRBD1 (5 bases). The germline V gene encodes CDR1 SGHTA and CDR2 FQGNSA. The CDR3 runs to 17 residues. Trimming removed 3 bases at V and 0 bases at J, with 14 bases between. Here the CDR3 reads CASSLGVRSATNEKLFF. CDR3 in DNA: TGTGCCAGCAGCTTGGGGGTCCGCTCTGCAACTAATGAAAAACTGTTTTTT.

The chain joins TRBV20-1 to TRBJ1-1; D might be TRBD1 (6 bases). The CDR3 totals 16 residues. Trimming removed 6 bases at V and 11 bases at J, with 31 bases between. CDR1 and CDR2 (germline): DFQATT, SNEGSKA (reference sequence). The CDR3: CSAEGGTGPPLSRAFF. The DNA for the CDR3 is TGCAGTGCAGAGGGGGGTACGGGACCCCCCCTATCGCGTGCTTTCTTT.

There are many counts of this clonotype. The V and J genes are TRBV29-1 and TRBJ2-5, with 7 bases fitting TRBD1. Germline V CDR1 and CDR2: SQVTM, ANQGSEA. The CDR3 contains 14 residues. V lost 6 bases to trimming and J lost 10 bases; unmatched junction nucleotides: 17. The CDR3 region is CSVHRLDGPGGQYF. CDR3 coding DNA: TGCAGCGTCCATCGACTGGACGGCCCAGGGGGCCAGTACTTC.

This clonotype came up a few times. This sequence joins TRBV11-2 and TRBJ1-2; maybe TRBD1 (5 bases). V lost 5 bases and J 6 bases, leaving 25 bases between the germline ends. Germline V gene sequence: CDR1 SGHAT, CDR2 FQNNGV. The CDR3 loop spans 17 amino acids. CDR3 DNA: TGTGCCAGCAGCCCCGACACGGGAGTTTGGGGGTTGGATGGCTACACCTTC. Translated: CASSPDTGVWGLDGYTF. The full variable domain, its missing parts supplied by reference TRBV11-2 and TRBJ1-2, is EAGVAQSPRYKIIEKRQSVAFWCNPISGHATLYWYQQILGQGPKLLIQFQNNGVVDDSQLPKDRFSAERLKGVDSTLKIQPAKLEDSAVYLCASSPDTGVWGLDGYTFGSGTRLTVV.

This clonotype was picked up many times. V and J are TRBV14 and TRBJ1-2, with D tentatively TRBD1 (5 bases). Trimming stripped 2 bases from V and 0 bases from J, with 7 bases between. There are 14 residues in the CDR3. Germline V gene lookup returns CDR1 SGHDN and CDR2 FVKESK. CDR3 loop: CASSQRGSNYGYTF. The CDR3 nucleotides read TGTGCCAGCAGCCAAAGGGGATCTAACTATGGCTACACCTTC.

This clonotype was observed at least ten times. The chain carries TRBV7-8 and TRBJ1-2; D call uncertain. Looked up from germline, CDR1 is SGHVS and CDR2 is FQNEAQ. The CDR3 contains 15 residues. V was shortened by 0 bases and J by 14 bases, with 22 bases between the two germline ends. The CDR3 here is CASSLAAVGPLLRTF. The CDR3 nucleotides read TGTGCCAGCAGCTTAGCCGCCGTGGGCCCCCTATTAAGGACCTTC.

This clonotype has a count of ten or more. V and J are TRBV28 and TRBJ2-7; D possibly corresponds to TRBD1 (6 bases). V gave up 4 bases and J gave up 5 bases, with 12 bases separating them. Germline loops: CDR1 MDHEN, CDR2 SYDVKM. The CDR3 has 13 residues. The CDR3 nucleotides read TGTGCCAGCAGTTCCGGACAGAGAAACGAGCAGTACTTC. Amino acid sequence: CASSSGQRNEQYF.

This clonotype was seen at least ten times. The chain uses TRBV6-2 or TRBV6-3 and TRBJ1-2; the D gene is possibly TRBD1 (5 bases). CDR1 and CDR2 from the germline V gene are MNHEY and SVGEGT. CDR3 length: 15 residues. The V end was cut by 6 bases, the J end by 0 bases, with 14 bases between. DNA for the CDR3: TGTGCCAGCAGATACATAGGGACGGCTAACTATGGCTACACCTTC. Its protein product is CASRYIGTANYGYTF.

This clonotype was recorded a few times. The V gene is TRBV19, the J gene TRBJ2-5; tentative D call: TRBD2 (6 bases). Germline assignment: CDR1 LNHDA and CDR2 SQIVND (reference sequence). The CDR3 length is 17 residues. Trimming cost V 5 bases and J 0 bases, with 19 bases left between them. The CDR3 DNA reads TGTGCCAGTAGTTCGGGGGAAAGCGGGCTGTACCAAGAGACCCAGTACTTC. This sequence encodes CASSSGESGLYQETQYF.

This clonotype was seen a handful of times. The CDR3 sequence is CASQTGDRGYEQYF. The CDR3 nucleotides read TGTGCCAGCCAAACGGGGGACAGGGGGTACGAGCAGTACTTC. The chain is built from TRBV6-2 or TRBV6-3 and TRBJ2-7; 11 nucleotides line up with TRBD1. V lost 8 bases, J lost 4 bases, and 7 bases stayed unmatched. Germline V gene lookup returns CDR1 MNHEY and CDR2 SVGEGT. This CDR3 region has 14 residues.

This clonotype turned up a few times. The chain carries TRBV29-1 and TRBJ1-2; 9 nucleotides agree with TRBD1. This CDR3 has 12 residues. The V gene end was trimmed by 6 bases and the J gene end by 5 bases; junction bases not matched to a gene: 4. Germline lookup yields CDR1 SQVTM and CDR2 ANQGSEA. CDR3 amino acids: CSVSGQGYGYTF. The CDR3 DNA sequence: TGCAGCGTGAGCGGACAGGGGTATGGCTACACCTTC.

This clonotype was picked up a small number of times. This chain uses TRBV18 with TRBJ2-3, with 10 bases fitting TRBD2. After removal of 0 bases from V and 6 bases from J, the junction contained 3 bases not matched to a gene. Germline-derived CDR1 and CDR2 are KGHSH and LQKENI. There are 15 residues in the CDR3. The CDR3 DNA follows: TGTGCCAGCTCACCACCAGCGGGGGGGCCGGATACGCAGTATTTT. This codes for CASSPPAGGPDTQYF.

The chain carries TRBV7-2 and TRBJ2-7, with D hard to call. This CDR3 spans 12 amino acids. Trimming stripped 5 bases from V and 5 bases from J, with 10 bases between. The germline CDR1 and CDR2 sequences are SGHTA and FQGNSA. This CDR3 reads CASSPPLDEQYF. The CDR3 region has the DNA TGTGCCAGCAGCCCCCCTCTCGACGAGCAGTACTTC.

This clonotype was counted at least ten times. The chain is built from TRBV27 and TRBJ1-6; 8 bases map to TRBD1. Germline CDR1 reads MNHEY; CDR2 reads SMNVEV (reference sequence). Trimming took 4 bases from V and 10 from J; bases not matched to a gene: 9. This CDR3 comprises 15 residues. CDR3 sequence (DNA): TGTGCCAGCAGTTACATGCAGGGGGCTAGGTCACCCCTCCACTTT. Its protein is CASSYMQGARSPLHF.

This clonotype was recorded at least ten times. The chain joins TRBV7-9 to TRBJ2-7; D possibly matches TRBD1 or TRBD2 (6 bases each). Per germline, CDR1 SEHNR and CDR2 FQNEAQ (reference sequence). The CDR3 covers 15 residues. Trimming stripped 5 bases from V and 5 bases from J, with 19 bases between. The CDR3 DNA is TGTGCCAGCAGCCCCCCTTTCGGGGGCCTGAACGAGCAGTACTTC. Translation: CASSPPFGGLNEQYF.

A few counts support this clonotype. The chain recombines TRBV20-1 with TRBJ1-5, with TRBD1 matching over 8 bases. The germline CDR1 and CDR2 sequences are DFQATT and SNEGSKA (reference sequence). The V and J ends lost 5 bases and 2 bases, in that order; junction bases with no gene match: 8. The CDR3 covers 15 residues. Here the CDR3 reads CSASDRATGNQPQHF. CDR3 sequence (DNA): TGCAGTGCTTCGGACAGGGCAACGGGCAATCAGCCCCAGCATTTT.

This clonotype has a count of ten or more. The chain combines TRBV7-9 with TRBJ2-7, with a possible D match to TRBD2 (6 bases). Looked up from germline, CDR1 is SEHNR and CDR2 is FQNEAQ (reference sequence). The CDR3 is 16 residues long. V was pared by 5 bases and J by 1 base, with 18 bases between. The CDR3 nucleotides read TGTGCCAGCAGCCCAGGACTATCCCATATTTCCTACGAGCAGTACTTC. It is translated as CASSPGLSHISYEQYF.

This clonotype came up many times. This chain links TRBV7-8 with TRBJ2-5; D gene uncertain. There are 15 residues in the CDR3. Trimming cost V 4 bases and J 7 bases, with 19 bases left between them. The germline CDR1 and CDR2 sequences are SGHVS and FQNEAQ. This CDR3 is CASSSRGSAPGTQYF. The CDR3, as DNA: TGTGCCAGCAGCTCTCGTGGAAGTGCCCCCGGGACCCAGTACTTC.

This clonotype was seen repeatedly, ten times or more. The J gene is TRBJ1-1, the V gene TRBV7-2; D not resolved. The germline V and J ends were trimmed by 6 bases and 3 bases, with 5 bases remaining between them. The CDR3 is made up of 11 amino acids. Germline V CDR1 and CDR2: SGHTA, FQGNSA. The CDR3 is CASRPYTEAFF. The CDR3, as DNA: TGTGCCAGCAGACCATACACTGAAGCTTTCTTT.

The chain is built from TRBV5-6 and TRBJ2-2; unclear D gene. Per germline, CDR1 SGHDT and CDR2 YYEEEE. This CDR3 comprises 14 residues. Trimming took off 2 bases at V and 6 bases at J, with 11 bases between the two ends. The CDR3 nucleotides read TGTGCCAGCAGCTTTGTGGACGGCGCCGGGGAGCTGTTTTTT. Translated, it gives CASSFVDGAGELFF.

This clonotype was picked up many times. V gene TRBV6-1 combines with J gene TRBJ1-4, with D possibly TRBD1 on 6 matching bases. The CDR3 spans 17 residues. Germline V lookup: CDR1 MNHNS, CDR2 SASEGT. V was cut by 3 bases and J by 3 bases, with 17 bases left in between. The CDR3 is CASSDPFLDSPNEKLFF. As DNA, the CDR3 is TGTGCCAGCAGTGACCCATTCCTGGACAGCCCTAATGAAAAACTGTTTTTT.

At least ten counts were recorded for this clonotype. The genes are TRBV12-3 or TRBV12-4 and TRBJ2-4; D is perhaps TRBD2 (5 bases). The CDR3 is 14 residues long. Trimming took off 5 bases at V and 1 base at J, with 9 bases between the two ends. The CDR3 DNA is TGTGCCAGCAGTCCCGGGGTGGCCAAAAACATTCAGTACTTC. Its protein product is CASSPGVAKNIQYF.

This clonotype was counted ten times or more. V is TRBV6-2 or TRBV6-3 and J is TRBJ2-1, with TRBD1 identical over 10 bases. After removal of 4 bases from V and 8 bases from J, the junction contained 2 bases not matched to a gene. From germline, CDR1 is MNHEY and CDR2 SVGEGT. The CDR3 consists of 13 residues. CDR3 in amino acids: CASSWTGGDEQFF. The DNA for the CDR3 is TGTGCCAGCAGTTGGACAGGGGGAGATGAGCAGTTCTTC.

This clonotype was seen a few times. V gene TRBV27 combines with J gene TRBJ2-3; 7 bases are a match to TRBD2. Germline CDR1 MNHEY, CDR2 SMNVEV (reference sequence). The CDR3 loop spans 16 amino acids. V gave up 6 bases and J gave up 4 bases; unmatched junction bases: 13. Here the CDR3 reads CASSRPGLDAADTQYF. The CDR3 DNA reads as TGTGCCAGCAGCCGCCCTGGACTAGACGCGGCAGATACGCAGTATTTT.